Below, one T cell receptor (beta chain) is given with its context. The antigen remains unidentified. Treatment: over 15 received Ad26.COV2.S at low or high dose, single or two shots; 5 received placebo; per-sample allocation not given. Day 63 following the first vaccine or placebo injection was when the samples were taken. The CDR3 has 14 amino acids. The V gene end was trimmed by 8 bases and the J gene end by 0 bases; junction bases not matched to a gene: 4. Per germline, CDR1 LNHDA and CDR2 SQIVND (reference sequence). This sample stems from a study of Ad26.COV2.S vaccination and SARS-CoV-2 variants. Study-wide background: Donor allocation was to the COV1001 Ad26.COV2.S trial arm. Donor got 5x10^10 or 1x10^11 viral particles of Ad26.COV2.S.

Sequencing used immunoSEQ multiplex PCR; TCRdb keeps in-frame clones, though not all of them. This table has roughly 450,000 clones, about nine tenths appearing once. Study results and caveats: Breadth measured for non-spike TCRs was similar across vaccine and placebo recipients. Reported findings describe substantial breadth in spike-specific CD8+ and CD4+ T cell responses following vaccination.

This receptor was identified in a person aged 18-60 years who received the Ad26.COV2.S COVID-19 vaccine or a placebo. The chain is built from TRBV19 and TRBJ1-1; 9 bases match TRBD1. The source was peripheral blood, collected in a trial of Ad26.COV2.S vaccine versus placebo. CDR3 loop: CASWDRAMNTEAFF. In DNA, the CDR3 is TGTGCCAGTTGGGACAGGGCAATGAACACTGAAGCTTTCTTT.